This TCR beta chain is from a study of blood T cell repertoires in COVID-19. Clones were sequenced by immunoSEQ multiplex PCR, and TCRdb holds only the in-frame ones, with some missing. Counted here are 150,000 to 200,000 clones, approximately 90% occurring once; the ten biggest clones make up 0.99%. Deletions cut 8 bases from V and 2 bases from J, with 6 bases between. The V gene's germline CDR1 is KGHSH and CDR2 LQKENI. This CDR3 has 11 amino acids. The receptor comes from a man aged 18-30 years with acute or convalescent COVID-19. Input material: peripheral blood. The gene calls are TRBV18 and TRBJ1-2; D is ambiguous. Written as DNA, the CDR3 is TGTGCCAGCCGCGAGAACTATGGCTACACCTTC. Residues: CASRENYGYTF.